The clone carrying this T cell receptor (beta chain) showed up just a few times. Its antigen is unknown. These data are taken from a study of Graves' ophthalmopathy and Graves' hyperthyroidism. At the level of the study: In this cohort's terms, stable hyperthyroidism meant no ophthalmopathy by 18 months of follow-up. Findings and limits, study-wide: Blood also harbored most expanded thyroid clonotypes above 0.001 frequency.

If patients had other autoimmune diseases, uncontrolled infections, pregnancy or lactation, they were excluded. Using RNA transcripts, the TCR beta CDR3 regions were amplified. HTBI primers served in a first-round RT-PCR, which a second-round multiplex PCR followed. TCRdb analysed the multiplex PCR reads with MiXCR anew, one entry per CDR3 protein. This sample has over a million distinct CDR3 sequences, with about two fifths found just once. The specimen sequenced was peripheral blood or thyroid tissue (not recorded which). The sequence was obtained from an adult man with Graves' hyperthyroidism.

Written as DNA, the CDR3 is TGTGCCAGCACCCTCCCAACATCGAACACTGAAGCTTTCTTT. It specifies CASTLPTSNTEAFF. The rearrangement joins TRBV6-2 or TRBV6-3 to TRBJ1-1, with D unresolved. This CDR3 region has 14 residues. Germline CDR1 is MNHEY and CDR2 is SVGEGT. V gave up 7 bases and J gave up 1 base, with 13 bases separating them.